Each of the 26 T cell receptor beta chains below was sequenced from the same sample in a study of CD8+CD57+ T cells in acquired aplastic anemia. In patients chosen for sequencing, flow cytometry had shown CD8+CD57+ cell expansion. Genomic DNA constituted the template upon which TCR beta VDJ and CDR3 profiling was performed. From the reads, TCRdb called clonotypes with MiXCR, one entry per CDR3 protein. The sample has around 430,000 distinct CDR3 sequences; around 33% are singletons. The sequenced material came from sorted CD4+, CD8+, or CD8+CD57+ T cells (not recorded which) from PBMCs. These receptors all stem from a human donor with aplastic anemia.

In its sample, this clonotype was seen many times. V gene TRBV20-1 combines with J gene TRBJ1-2, with D unclear. Germline lookup yields CDR1 DFQATT and CDR2 SNEGSKA (reference sequence). This CDR3 is built from 14 residues. The V and J ends lost 3 bases and 6 bases respectively, with 17 bases between them. The CDR3 nucleotides are TGCAGTGCTAGCGGAGTCAGAACGACCCATGGCTACACCTTC. Protein: CSASGVRTTHGYTF.

This clonotype was observed many times. The chain couples TRBV19 to TRBJ2-7; perhaps TRBD1 as D (5 bases). The length of the CDR3 is 12 residues. The germline V and J ends were trimmed by 10 bases and 5 bases, with 15 bases remaining between them. Germline V gives CDR1 LNHDA, CDR2 SQIVND (reference sequence). DNA for the CDR3: TGTGCCACCCGGACAAGGCTAGACGAGCAGTACTTC. Protein: CATRTRLDEQYF.

The V and J genes are TRBV20-1 and TRBJ1-4; D is unresolved. Germline CDR1 DFQATT, CDR2 SNEGSKA (reference sequence). Trimming shortened V by 3 bases and J by 5 bases, and 13 bases separated the two germline ends. The CDR3 is made up of 14 amino acids. CDR3 protein: CSASGRQSNEKLFF. CDR3 DNA sequence: TGCAGTGCTAGCGGGAGGCAGAGCAATGAAAAACTGTTTTTT.

The chain combines TRBV10-1 with TRBJ2-7; D not resolved. Germline V gene data show CDR1 as WNHNN and CDR2 as SYGVQD (reference sequence). The CDR3 has 12 amino acids. Trimming took 3 bases from V and 2 from J, leaving 5 bases between them. The CDR3 region is CASSDTPYEQYF. The CDR3 DNA follows: TGCGCCAGCAGTGACACCCCCTACGAGCAGTACTTC.

This chain uses TRBV5-4 with TRBJ2-7; D perhaps matches TRBD1 (6 bases). V was pared by 1 base and J by 3 bases, with 14 bases between. CDR3 length: 15 amino acids. The V gene's germline CDR1 is SGHNT and CDR2 YYREEE (reference sequence). The CDR3 nucleotides are TGTGCCAGCAGCTTGAAGGCGACAGGCGGCTACGAGCAGTACTTC. Encoded protein: CASSLKATGGYEQYF.

The CDR3 sequence is CASSSGTGGRYTEAFF. In DNA form, the CDR3 reads TGTGCCAGCAGTTCCGGGACAGGGGGGAGGTACACTGAAGCTTTCTTT. V gene TRBV2 combines with J gene TRBJ1-1; 11 nucleotides agree with TRBD1. The CDR3 is 16 residues long. Germline-derived CDR1 and CDR2 are SNHLY and FYNNEI. J was trimmed by 3 bases and V by 5 bases; bases with no gene match: 8. Filled out from reference TRBV2 and TRBJ1-1, the complete variable domain reads EPEVTQTPSHQVTQMGQEVILRCVPISNHLYFYWYRQILGQKVEFLVSFYNNEISEKSEIFDDQFSVERPDGSNFTLKIRSTKLEDSAMYFCASSSGTGGRYTEAFFGQGTRLTVV.

The chain has TRBV5-1 and TRBJ2-1, with 11 nucleotides matching TRBD2. With 0 bases clipped from V and 3 bases from J, the junction kept 2 bases outside the gene matches. Germline V gives CDR1 SGHRS, CDR2 YFSETQ. The CDR3 spans 16 residues. The CDR3 DNA sequence: TGCGCCAGCAGCTTGGCTAGCGGGAGGTACTACAATGAGCAGTTCTTC. Translation: CASSLASGRYYNEQFF.

This chain uses TRBV9 with TRBJ1-1, with D unclear. Trimming removed 6 bases at V and 6 bases at J, with 9 bases between. CDR1 SGDLS and CDR2 YYNGEE come from the germline V gene. This CDR3 spans 11 amino acids. The CDR3 region is CASTTGSEAFF. The CDR3 nucleotides read TGTGCCAGCACAACGGGCTCTGAAGCTTTCTTT.

This clonotype was counted only a few times. The chain combines TRBV5-4 with TRBJ1-1; D not certain. The CDR3 runs 17 residues. V lost 1 base, J lost 0 bases, and 16 bases lay in between. Germline V gene sequence: CDR1 SGHNT, CDR2 YYREEE (reference sequence). CDR3 nucleotides: TGTGCCAGCAGCTTGACATTTACCTCCCGGATGAACACTGAAGCTTTCTTT. Translation: CASSLTFTSRMNTEAFF.

At least ten counts were recorded for this clonotype. The J gene is TRBJ1-6, the V gene TRBV20-1; 10 bases agree with TRBD1. The V gene end was trimmed by 3 bases and the J gene end by 10 bases; junction bases not matched to a gene: 15. Per germline, CDR1 DFQATT and CDR2 SNEGSKA (reference sequence). The CDR3 runs to 17 residues. The CDR3 spells CSARAPGQGTVRSPLHF. For the CDR3, the DNA is TGCAGTGCTAGGGCACCGGGACAGGGGACGGTCCGCTCACCCCTCCACTTT.

This clonotype was observed many times. V and J are TRBV19 and TRBJ1-2; tentative D call: TRBD1 (6 bases). The CDR3 extends over 16 amino acids. V shed 9 bases and J shed 4 bases, with 24 bases lying between them. Germline V gives CDR1 LNHDA, CDR2 SQIVND (reference sequence). This CDR3 is CASSQDRGGQGYGYTF. CDR3 bases: TGTGCCAGCAGCCAGGATCGGGGGGGGCAGGGCTATGGCTACACCTTC.

The V and J genes are TRBV29-1 and TRBJ1-2; D call uncertain. Looked up from germline, CDR1 is SQVTM and CDR2 is ANQGSEA. The CDR3 has 11 residues. V shed 8 bases and J shed 5 bases, with 12 bases lying between them. In nucleotides, the CDR3 is TGCAGCAGTGAGACGGGATATGGCTACACCTTC. The encoded protein is CSSETGYGYTF.

This clonotype was observed at least ten times. The chain couples TRBV20-1 to TRBJ1-6, with 11 bases that match TRBD1. The CDR3 extends over 15 amino acids. The ends lost 5 bases at V and 5 bases at J; junction bases unmatched: 5. CDR1 is DFQATT, CDR2 SNEGSKA, per germline (reference sequence). The CDR3, as DNA: TGCAGTGCTGCCGGACAGGGGGCGAATAATTCACCCCTCCACTTT. Its protein product is CSAAGQGANNSPLHF.

This clonotype was seen repeatedly, ten times or more. The chain joins TRBV10-1 to TRBJ1-6; D remains ambiguous. V gave up 3 bases and J gave up 15 bases, with 15 bases separating them. This CDR3 has 13 amino acids. Germline assignment: CDR1 WNHNN and CDR2 SYGVQD (reference sequence). CDR3 in DNA: TGCGCCAGCAGTGACACGGTGGGAAATCTCCTCCACTTT. Protein sequence: CASSDTVGNLLHF.

The sample holds a few counts of this clonotype. The chain combines TRBV20-1 with TRBJ2-4; D possibly corresponds to TRBD2 (7 bases). Per germline, CDR1 DFQATT and CDR2 SNEGSKA (reference sequence). Trimming removed 0 bases from V and 8 bases from J, with 17 bases in between. CDR3 size: 15 residues. CDR3 protein: CSARDPGGAEDIQYF. CDR3 nucleotides: TGCAGTGCTAGAGACCCGGGGGGCGCGGAAGACATTCAGTACTTC.

This clonotype has a count of ten or more. J is TRBJ2-5 and V is TRBV7-2; D is ambiguous. V was pared by 5 bases and J by 2 bases, with 9 bases between. Germline values: CDR1 SGHTA, CDR2 FQGNSA. The CDR3 loop spans 13 amino acids. The CDR3 loop is CASSPDPQETQYF. The CDR3 nucleotides are TGTGCCAGCAGCCCGGACCCACAAGAGACCCAGTACTTC.

Only a few counts were recorded for this clonotype. The V gene is TRBV12-3 or TRBV12-4, the J gene TRBJ1-3; TRBD1 matches at 9 bases. There are 18 residues in the CDR3. V lost 5 bases and J lost 0; bases outside the gene matches: 11. The CDR3 nucleotides are TGTGCCAGCAGTCGAAGGACAGGGGACACTAGCTCTGGAAACACCATATATTTT. Its translation: CASSRRTGDTSSGNTIYF.

This rearrangement joins TRBV29-1 to TRBJ1-2; 8 nucleotides agree with TRBD1. The length of the CDR3 is 14 residues. Unmatched junction bases numbered 14, after V lost 6 bases and J lost 8 bases. Germline CDR1 is SQVTM and CDR2 is ANQGSEA. The CDR3 loop reads CSVLGGQGAHGYTF. DNA for the CDR3: TGCAGCGTACTCGGCGGGCAGGGGGCGCACGGCTACACCTTC. Full variable domain (outside the CDR3, taken from reference TRBV29-1 and TRBJ1-2): SAVISQKPSRDICQRGTSLTIQCQVDSQVTMMFWYRQQPGQSLTLIATANQGSEATYESGFVIDKFPISRPNLTFSTLTVSNMSPEDSSIYLCSVLGGQGAHGYTFGSGTRLTVV.

The CDR3 DNA reads TGTGCCAGAACCGACAGGGATAATTCACCCCTCCACTTT. Translating gives CARTDRDNSPLHF. The V and J genes are TRBV25-1 and TRBJ1-6; 7 bases match TRBD1. The CDR3 is made up of 13 amino acids. CDR1 is MGHDK and CDR2 is SYGVNS in the germline V gene. J gave up 5 bases and V 9 bases, and 4 bases lay outside the gene matches.

The chain combines TRBV6-2 or TRBV6-3 with TRBJ1-3; no definite D call. The CDR3 spans 13 residues. Per germline, CDR1 MNHEY and CDR2 SVGEGT. V was pared by 2 bases and J by 4 bases, with 6 bases between. CDR3 coding DNA: TGTGCCAGCAGTTACCCCGGGGGAAACACCATATATTTT. It is translated as CASSYPGGNTIYF.

On this clonotype itself: The junction departs from germline at one end; a sequencing error may be responsible. This CDR3 is CSGNPPSSNEQFF. Here the CDR3 DNA reads TGCAGTGGTAACCCACCGTCCTCCAATGAGCAGTTCTTC. V is TRBV20-1 and J is TRBJ2-1; D remains ambiguous. The CDR3 is 13 amino acids. The V gene's germline CDR1 is DFQATT and CDR2 SNEGSKA (reference sequence).

The J gene is TRBJ1-1, the V gene TRBV13, with D unclear. From germline, CDR1 is PRHDT and CDR2 FYEKMQ (reference sequence). The CDR3 spans 15 residues. V lost 3 bases and J lost 0, with 11 bases in between. CDR3 sequence: CASSFKRRLNTEAFF. The DNA of the CDR3 is TGTGCCAGCAGCTTCAAACGACGGTTGAACACTGAAGCTTTCTTT.

Details on this clonotype: A much larger clone differs by one base, so this may be a read error. The rearrangement links TRBV4-1 to TRBJ2-7; 7 bases line up with TRBD1. Germline V gene lookup returns CDR1 MGHRA and CDR2 YSYEKL. This CDR3 spans 14 amino acids. The V gene end was trimmed by 1 base and the J gene end by 5 bases; junction bases not matched to a gene: 5. The CDR3 is CASSQADRAHEQYF. CDR3 DNA sequence: TGCGCCAGCAGCCAAGCCGACAGGGCCCACGAGCAGTACTTC.

This clonotype has ten or more counts. This chain uses TRBV29-1 with TRBJ1-1; 7 bases map to TRBD1. The germline V gene has CDR1 SQVTM and CDR2 ANQGSEA. V shed 5 bases, J shed 5 bases, and the junction held 8 bases outside the gene matches. The CDR3 is 13 amino acids. CDR3 DNA sequence: TGCAGCGTTACCGGACAGGTGGGGACTGAAGCTTTCTTT. Protein product: CSVTGQVGTEAFF.

This chain links TRBV12-3 or TRBV12-4 with TRBJ2-2; no firm D call. The CDR3 spans 15 residues. The germline V and J ends were trimmed by 3 bases and 1 base, with 9 bases remaining between them. DNA of the CDR3: TGTGCCAGCAGTTTTATCGAGATGAACACCGGGGAGCTGTTTTTT. It codes for CASSFIEMNTGELFF.

This clonotype was picked up a small number of times. The chain has TRBV9 and TRBJ1-6; maybe TRBD1 (5 bases). Trimming stripped 1 base from V and 8 bases from J, with 16 bases between. The length of the CDR3 is 16 residues. In germline, CDR1 is SGDLS, CDR2 YYNGEE. CDR3 residues: CASSVRMGLGDSPLHF. For the CDR3, the DNA is TGTGCCAGCAGCGTACGTATGGGGCTGGGTGATTCACCCCTCCACTTT. The variable domain in full, with the rest retrieved from reference TRBV9 and TRBJ1-6, is DSGVTQTPKHLITATGQRVTLRCSPRSGDLSVYWYQQSLDQGLQFLIQYYNGEERAKGNILERFSAQQFPDLHSELNLSSLELGDSALYFCASSVRMGLGDSPLHFGNGTRLTVT.